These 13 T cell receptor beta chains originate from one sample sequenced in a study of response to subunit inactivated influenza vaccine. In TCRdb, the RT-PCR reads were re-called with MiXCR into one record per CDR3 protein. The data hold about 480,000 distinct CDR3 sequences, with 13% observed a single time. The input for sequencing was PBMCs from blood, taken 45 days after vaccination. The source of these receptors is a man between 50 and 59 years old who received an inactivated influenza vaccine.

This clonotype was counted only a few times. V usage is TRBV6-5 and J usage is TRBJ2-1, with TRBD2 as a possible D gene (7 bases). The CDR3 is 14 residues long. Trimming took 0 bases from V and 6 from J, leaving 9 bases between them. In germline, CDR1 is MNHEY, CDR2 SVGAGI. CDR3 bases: TGTGCCAGCAGTTACTCGAGGGGGGGCAATGAGCAGTTCTTC. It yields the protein CASSYSRGGNEQFF.

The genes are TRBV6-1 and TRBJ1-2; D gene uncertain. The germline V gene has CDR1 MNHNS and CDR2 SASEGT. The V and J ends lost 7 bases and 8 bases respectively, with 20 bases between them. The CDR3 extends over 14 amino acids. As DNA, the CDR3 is TGTGCCAGCACCCCCCGTCACGGGGTGCGGGGCTACACCTTC. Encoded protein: CASTPRHGVRGYTF.

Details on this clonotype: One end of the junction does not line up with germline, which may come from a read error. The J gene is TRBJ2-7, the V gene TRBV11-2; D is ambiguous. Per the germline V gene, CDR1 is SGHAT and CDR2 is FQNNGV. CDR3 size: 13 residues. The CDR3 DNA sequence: TGTGCCAGCAGCTTAGGCCCAGTCAACGAGCAGGACTTC. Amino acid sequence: CASSLGPVNEQDF.

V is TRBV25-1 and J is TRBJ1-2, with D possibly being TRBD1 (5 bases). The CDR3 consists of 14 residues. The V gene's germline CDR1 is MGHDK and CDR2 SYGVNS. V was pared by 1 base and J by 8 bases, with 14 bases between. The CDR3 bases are TGTGCCAGCAGTGAATTGGGGCGATTTGACGGCTACACCTTC. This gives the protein CASSELGRFDGYTF.

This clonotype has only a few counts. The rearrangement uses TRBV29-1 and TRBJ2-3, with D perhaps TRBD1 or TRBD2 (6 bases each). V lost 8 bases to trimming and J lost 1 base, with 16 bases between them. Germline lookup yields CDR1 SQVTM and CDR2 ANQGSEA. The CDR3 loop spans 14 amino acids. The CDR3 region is CSYRRGPRTDTQYF. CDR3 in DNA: TGCAGCTACCGCCGGGGGCCTCGCACAGATACGCAGTATTTT.

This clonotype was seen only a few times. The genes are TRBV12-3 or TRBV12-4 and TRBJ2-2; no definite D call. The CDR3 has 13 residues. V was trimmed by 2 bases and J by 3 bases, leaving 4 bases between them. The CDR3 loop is CASSLTHTGELFF. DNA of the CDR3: TGTGCCAGCAGTTTAACCCACACCGGGGAGCTGTTTTTT.

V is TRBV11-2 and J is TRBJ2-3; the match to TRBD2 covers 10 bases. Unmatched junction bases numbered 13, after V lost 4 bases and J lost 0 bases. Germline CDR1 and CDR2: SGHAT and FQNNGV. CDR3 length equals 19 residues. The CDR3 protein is CASSYVGGAGLASTDTQYF. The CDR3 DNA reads TGTGCCAGCAGCTACGTGGGGGGCGCGGGACTAGCGAGCACAGATACGCAGTATTTT.

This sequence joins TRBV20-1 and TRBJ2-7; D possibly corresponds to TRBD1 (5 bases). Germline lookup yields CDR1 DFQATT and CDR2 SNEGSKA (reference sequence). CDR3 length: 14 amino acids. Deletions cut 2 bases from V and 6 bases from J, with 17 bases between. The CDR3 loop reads CSARKDRYDPEQYF. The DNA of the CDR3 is TGCAGTGCTAGAAAAGACAGATACGATCCCGAGCAGTACTTC.

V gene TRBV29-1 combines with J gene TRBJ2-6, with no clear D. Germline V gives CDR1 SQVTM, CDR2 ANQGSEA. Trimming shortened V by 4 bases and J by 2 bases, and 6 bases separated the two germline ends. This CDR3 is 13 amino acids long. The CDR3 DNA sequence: TGCAGCGTTGCTAGGGCTGGGGCCAACGTCCTGACTTTC. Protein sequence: CSVARAGANVLTF.

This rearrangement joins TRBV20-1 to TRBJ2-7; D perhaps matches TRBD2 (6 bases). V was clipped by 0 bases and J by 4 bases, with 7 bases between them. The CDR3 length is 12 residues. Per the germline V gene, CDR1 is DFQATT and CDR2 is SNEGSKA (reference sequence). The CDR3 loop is CSARDREYEQYF. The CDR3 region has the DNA TGCAGTGCTAGAGACCGGGAGTACGAGCAGTACTTC.

CDR3 in DNA: TGTGCCAGCTCACCAGAGGACAGGGTCAGCTCCTACGAGCAGTACTTC. Translated: CASSPEDRVSSYEQYF. The J gene is TRBJ2-7, the V gene TRBV18; 8 bases map to TRBD1. The V segment lost 2 bases and the J segment 0 bases; nucleotides outside the gene matches: 6. CDR1 KGHSH and CDR2 LQKENI come from the germline V gene. This CDR3 has 16 amino acids. The entire variable domain, with the rest obtained from reference TRBV18 and TRBJ2-7, is as follows: NAGVMQNPRHLVRRRGQEARLRCSPMKGHSHVYWYRQLPEEGLKFMVYLQKENIIDESGMPKERFSAEFPKEGPSILRIQQVVRGDSAAYFCASSPEDRVSSYEQYFGPGTRLTVT.

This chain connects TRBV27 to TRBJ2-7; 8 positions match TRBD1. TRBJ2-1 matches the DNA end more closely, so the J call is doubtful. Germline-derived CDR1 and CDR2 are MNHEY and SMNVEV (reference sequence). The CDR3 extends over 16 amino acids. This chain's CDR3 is CASSQNTGGHSYEQFF. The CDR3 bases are TGTGCCAGCAGTCAAAATACAGGGGGGCACTCCTACGAGCAGTTCTTC.

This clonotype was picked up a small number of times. The CDR3 spells CASSLKGRIGRRYEQYF. CDR3 DNA sequence: TGTGCCAGCAGTTTAAAGGGTCGGATCGGGAGAAGGTACGAGCAGTACTTC. The chain has TRBV28 and TRBJ2-7; perhaps TRBD2 as D (6 bases). The CDR3 loop spans 17 amino acids. V shed 2 bases and J shed 4 bases, with 21 bases lying between them. CDR1 and CDR2 (germline): MDHEN, SYDVKM.